These 14 T cell receptor beta chains originate from one sample sequenced in a study of blood T cells in healthy people across ages. A second roughly 6 to 12 cycle PCR used barcoded and J-beta primers. TCRdb re-called the 5' RACE reads with MiXCR, one entry per CDR3 protein. The sample shows under 800,000 distinct CDR3 sequences, about 21% of them seen only once. Specimen: blood. Receptor source: a man in his 70s in good health.

This rearrangement joins TRBV7-2 to TRBJ2-3; 8 positions agree with TRBD1. This CDR3 spans 16 amino acids. The germline V gene encodes CDR1 SGHTA and CDR2 FQGNSA. V was clipped by 5 bases and J by 3 bases; unmatched bases: 10. The CDR3 sequence is CASSPGPDRATDTQYF. The CDR3 region has the DNA TGTGCCAGCAGCCCCGGCCCGGACAGGGCGACAGATACGCAGTATTTT.

This chain connects TRBV24-1 to TRBJ2-5; D not resolved. TRBJ2-7 explains the end of the DNA better; the J call may be wrong. The CDR3 sequence is 13 residues long. From germline, CDR1 is KGHDR and CDR2 SFDVKD. The CDR3: CATTGTSSYEQYF. DNA for the CDR3: TGTGCCACCACGGGCACGAGCTCCTACGAGCAGTACTTC.

The chain couples TRBV27 to TRBJ1-1, with 7 bases aligning to TRBD1. Germline V gene data show CDR1 as MNHEY and CDR2 as SMNVEV (reference sequence). The CDR3 has 13 residues. The J segment lost 4 bases and the V segment lost 9 bases, leaving 8 bases of the junction unmatched. This CDR3 is CARGGGWGTEAFF. The CDR3 nucleotides read TGTGCCAGAGGAGGGGGCTGGGGCACTGAAGCTTTCTTT.

V and J are TRBV20-1 and TRBJ1-2; 8 bases map to TRBD1. J gave up 0 bases and V 6 bases, and 6 bases lay outside the gene matches. CDR1 is DFQATT and CDR2 is SNEGSKA in the germline V gene (reference sequence). This CDR3 is 14 amino acids long. The CDR3 DNA follows: TGCAGTGCGCTGGGACAGGTAGCTAACTATGGCTACACCTTC. Encoded protein: CSALGQVANYGYTF.

This clonotype was seen a single time. J is TRBJ2-7 and V is TRBV11-1; 7 bases are a match to TRBD2. Germline V gene data show CDR1 as SGHAT and CDR2 as FQDESV (reference sequence). The CDR3 loop spans 12 amino acids. V dropped 5 bases and J dropped 9; count of bases not matched to a gene: 7. CDR3 in DNA: TGTGCCAGCAGCCCGGGGGGATCTGGGCAGTACTTC. Translation: CASSPGGSGQYF. Based on the CDR3 plus reference TRBV11-1 and TRBJ2-7, the full variable domain is EAEVAQSPRYKITEKSQAVAFWCDPISGHATLYWYRQILGQGPELLVQFQDESVVDDSQLPKDRFSAERLKGVDSTLKIQPAELGDSAMYLCASSPGGSGQYFGPGTRLTVT.

This chain uses TRBV7-9 with TRBJ2-7; TRBD1 is a possible D gene (6 bases). Trimming took 5 bases from V and 3 from J, leaving 20 bases between them. CDR1 and CDR2 (germline): SEHNR, FQNEAQ (reference sequence). The length of the CDR3 is 16 residues. CDR3 bases: TGTGCCAGCAGCCTAGACCGGACAGCGTTCTTCTACGAGCAGTACTTC. It codes for CASSLDRTAFFYEQYF.

This clonotype was counted between two and nine times. CDR3 coding DNA: TGCGCCAGCAGCCAAGGGGGCATTAACTATGGCTACACCTTC. As protein: CASSQGGINYGYTF. This sequence joins TRBV4-1 and TRBJ1-2, with a possible D match to TRBD1 (5 bases). Germline CDR1 MGHRA, CDR2 YSYEKL. Trimming cost V 1 base and J 1 base, with 7 bases left between them. This CDR3 region has 14 residues.

The sample holds a few counts of this clonotype. J is TRBJ2-7 and V is TRBV3-1; 11 bases fit TRBD2. The CDR3 covers 17 residues. Germline CDR1 is LGHDT and CDR2 is YNNKEL (reference sequence). The ends lost 2 bases at V and 2 bases at J; junction bases unmatched: 8. The CDR3 region is CASSQSTGTSGAYEQYF. The CDR3 bases are TGTGCCAGCAGCCAATCAACAGGGACTAGCGGAGCCTACGAGCAGTACTTC.

This clonotype was detected only a few times. This chain links TRBV5-1 with TRBJ2-1; no firm D call. V lost 0 bases, J lost 5 bases, and 9 bases lay in between. CDR1 SGHRS and CDR2 YFSETQ come from the germline V gene. This CDR3 is 14 amino acids long. CDR3 nucleotides: TGCGCCAGCAGCTTGGATCTGACTCACAATGAGCAGTTCTTC. Amino acids: CASSLDLTHNEQFF.

The chain combines TRBV3-1 with TRBJ2-1; D unresolved. The CDR3 extends over 14 amino acids. Germline V gene data show CDR1 as LGHDT and CDR2 as YNNKEL (reference sequence). V lost 1 base and J 5 bases, leaving 9 bases between the germline ends. The DNA of the CDR3 is TGTGCCAGCAGCCAAGGGAGTAGCAACAATGAGCAGTTCTTC. This encodes CASSQGSSNNEQFF.

The chain combines TRBV10-3 with TRBJ1-1; D gene ambiguous. The CDR3 covers 13 residues. Trimming shortened V by 8 bases and J by 1 base, and 11 bases separated the two germline ends. CDR1 and CDR2 from the germline V gene are ENHRY and SYGVKD. The CDR3 nucleotides are TGTGCCATCGGGAATGACGGGAACACTGAAGCTTTCTTT. This encodes CAIGNDGNTEAFF.

CDR3 amino acids: CASSQTRPYNEQFF. The CDR3 region has the DNA TGTGCCAGCAGCCAAACCCGACCCTACAATGAGCAGTTCTTC. The rearrangement links TRBV3-1 to TRBJ2-1; D unclear. From germline, CDR1 is LGHDT and CDR2 YNNKEL (reference sequence). The CDR3 loop spans 14 amino acids. Trimming cost V 2 bases and J 2 bases, with 7 bases left between them.

This clonotype was seen a handful of times. The CDR3 loop is CASSQRTGVENQPQHF. Here the CDR3 DNA reads TGTGCCAGCAGTCAACGGACAGGGGTCGAGAATCAGCCCCAGCATTTT. The rearrangement joins TRBV6-1 to TRBJ1-5; the match to TRBD1 covers 9 bases. This CDR3 contains 16 residues. Germline assignment: CDR1 MNHNS and CDR2 SASEGT. V lost 5 bases and J lost 4; bases outside the gene matches: 9.

This clonotype was counted only a few times. The gene calls are TRBV29-1 and TRBJ1-2; 7 bases agree with TRBD1. The J segment lost 3 bases and the V segment lost 6 bases, leaving 7 bases of the junction unmatched. Germline V gene lookup returns CDR1 SQVTM and CDR2 ANQGSEA. The CDR3 loop spans 13 amino acids. The CDR3 coding sequence is TGCAGCGTCTCACAGGGGATCGACTATGGCTACACCTTC. This translates into CSVSQGIDYGYTF. Supplemented by reference TRBV29-1 and TRBJ1-2, the full variable domain reads SAVISQKPSRDICQRGTSLTIQCQVDSQVTMMFWYRQQPGQSLTLIATANQGSEATYESGFVIDKFPISRPNLTFSTLTVSNMSPEDSSIYLCSVSQGIDYGYTFGSGTRLTVV.